The 15 T cell receptor beta chains below all came from one sample that was sequenced in a study of blood T cell repertoires in COVID-19 (dated by TCRdb to 2018 to 2020). The receptor library was made with the immunoSEQ multiplex PCR assay. Sourced from immuneACCESS, this table was stored by TCRdb with only in-frame sequences that have V and J called. A share of the clones is absent; for the studies checked, an unresolved V gene accounts for under half, and the remainder has no known explanation. This sample has about 170,000 clones in its table, and around 88% of those were observed once. The ten largest clonotypes hold 3.6% of the sample. Sequenced sample: PBMCs or T cells enriched from blood (not recorded which). These receptors all come from a woman in her forties or fifties in a cohort exposed to, infected with or recovered from COVID-19 (not recorded which).

J is TRBJ1-6 and V is TRBV5-4; possible D gene TRBD1, 5 bases. V lost 1 base, J lost 9 bases, and 14 bases lay in between. Germline V gene data show CDR1 as SGHNT and CDR2 as YYREEE (reference sequence). The CDR3 is 15 residues long. In DNA form, the CDR3 reads TGTGCCAGCAGCTTGTCCCTGGGGCTGGGTTCACCCCTCCACTTT. It translates to CASSLSLGLGSPLHF.

The chain joins TRBV15 to TRBJ2-7; possible D gene TRBD1, 6 bases. The V end lost 0 bases, the J end lost 3 bases, and 12 bases lay between the germline ends. CDR3 size: 15 residues. Germline V gene data show CDR1 as LNHNV and CDR2 as YYDKDF (reference sequence). CDR3 sequence (DNA): TGTGCCACCAGCAGAGATTCGGGACACAACTACGAGCAGTACTTC. Protein: CATSRDSGHNYEQYF.

V gene TRBV5-1 combines with J gene TRBJ1-6; 7 positions match TRBD1. Germline V gene sequence: CDR1 SGHRS, CDR2 YFSETQ. The CDR3 spans 17 residues. V shed 0 bases and J 9 bases; nucleotides not matched to a gene: 12. The CDR3, as DNA: TGCGCCAGCAGCTTGGGTCAGGGGGGAGTGACGGCTTCACCCCTCCACTTT. It translates to CASSLGQGGVTASPLHF.

The sample holds one count of this clone. The CDR3 loop reads CASSLQEGHTEAFF. CDR3 nucleotides: TGTGCCAGCAGCCTACAAGAGGGACATACTGAAGCTTTCTTT. The chain has TRBV3-1 (or the pseudogene TRBV3-2) and TRBJ1-1; the D gene is possibly TRBD1 (6 bases). Germline CDR1 and CDR2: LGHDT and YNNKEL (reference sequence). Trimming took off 4 bases at V and 5 bases at J, with 14 bases between the two ends. The CDR3 spans 14 residues.

V is TRBV30 and J is TRBJ2-3; 8 bases are shared with TRBD1. The CDR3 sequence is 15 residues long. Germline trimming cut 0 bases from V and 6 bases from J; bases unmatched to any gene: 8. Per the germline V gene, CDR1 is GTSNPN and CDR2 is SVGIG (reference sequence). CDR3 loop: CAWSVGRGPADTQYF. In DNA, the CDR3 is TGTGCCTGGAGTGTAGGCAGGGGGCCGGCCGATACGCAGTATTTT.

The chain recombines TRBV5-1 with TRBJ2-1; perhaps TRBD1 as D (5 bases). CDR3 length: 15 amino acids. V lost 1 base, J lost 4 bases, and 12 bases lay in between. CDR1 is SGHRS, CDR2 YFSETQ, per germline. This chain's CDR3 is CASSLSREAYNEQFF. The CDR3 nucleotides are TGCGCCAGCAGCTTGAGCAGGGAAGCGTACAATGAGCAGTTCTTC.

The chain is built from TRBV10-3 and TRBJ1-6; TRBD1 matches 10 bases. From germline, CDR1 is ENHRY and CDR2 SYGVKD. V dropped 10 bases and J dropped 5; count of bases not matched to a gene: 5. This CDR3 comprises 14 residues. The CDR3 bases are TGTGCCAGCTCCGGGACAGGGGATAATTCACCCCTCCACTTT. Its translation: CASSGTGDNSPLHF.

V gene TRBV6-2 or TRBV6-3 combines with J gene TRBJ2-7, with 10 bases fitting TRBD2. Trimming took 2 bases from V and 0 from J; bases not matched to a gene: 4. Looked up from germline, CDR1 is MNHEY and CDR2 is SVGEGT. There are 16 residues in the CDR3. CDR3 nucleotides: TGTGCCAGCAGTTACGTAAGCGGGAGGGCCTCCTACGAGCAGTACTTC. It is translated as CASSYVSGRASYEQYF.

The chain combines TRBV7-9 with TRBJ1-2; possible D gene TRBD1, 5 bases. Trimming stripped 0 bases from V and 4 bases from J, with 24 bases between. This CDR3 is 19 amino acids long. The V gene's germline CDR1 is SEHNR and CDR2 FQNEAQ (reference sequence). The CDR3 DNA follows: TGTGCCAGCAGCTTAGCGATTGCCAGGGAAGTTGAAGGGTCCTATGGCTACACCTTC. Its translation: CASSLAIAREVEGSYGYTF. Drawing the rest from reference TRBV7-9 and TRBJ1-2, the complete variable domain is DTGVSQNPRHKITKRGQNVTFRCDPISEHNRLYWYRQTLGQGPEFLTYFQNEAQLEKSRLLSDRFSAERPKGSFSTLEIQRTEQGDSAMYLCASSLAIAREVEGSYGYTFGSGTRLTVV.

CDR3 DNA: TGTGCCAGCAGCGGCGCTCGGGAGGCGGGACCCTTCTCCTACGAGCAGTACTTC. This encodes CASSGAREAGPFSYEQYF. This sequence joins TRBV11-2 and TRBJ2-7; 7 bases map to TRBD2. The V segment lost 5 bases and the J segment 0 bases; nucleotides outside the gene matches: 16. The CDR3 runs 18 residues. Per the germline V gene, CDR1 is SGHAT and CDR2 is FQNNGV.

The CDR3 loop is CASKESSYNSPLHF. The CDR3 DNA reads as TGTGCCAGTAAGGAGAGCTCCTATAATTCACCCCTCCACTTT. This rearrangement joins TRBV19 to TRBJ1-6; D is uncertain. Trimming removed 7 bases from V and 0 bases from J, with 7 bases in between. Per germline, CDR1 LNHDA and CDR2 SQIVND (reference sequence). The CDR3 extends over 14 amino acids.

This clone was counted once. The chain couples TRBV27 to TRBJ2-3; D is uncertain. V was pared by 3 bases and J by 2 bases, with 24 bases between. There are 19 residues in the CDR3. Germline V gene lookup returns CDR1 MNHEY and CDR2 SMNVEV (reference sequence). CDR3 DNA: TGTGCCAGCAGTTTTATTTACGAGTACCGCCACCCACTCACAGATACGCAGTATTTT. It specifies CASSFIYEYRHPLTDTQYF.

The chain links TRBV28 to TRBJ1-1; D is undetermined. V was shortened by 2 bases and J by 0 bases, with 10 bases between the two germline ends. CDR1 and CDR2 (germline): MDHEN, SYDVKM. The CDR3 covers 15 residues. DNA for the CDR3: TGTGCCAGCAGTTTACCTGCGGCTATGAACACTGAAGCTTTCTTT. Residues: CASSLPAAMNTEAFF. The variable domain in full, with the rest retrieved from reference TRBV28 and TRBJ1-1, is DVKVTQSSRYLVKRTGEKVFLECVQDMDHENMFWYRQDPGLGLRLIYFSYDVKMKEKGDIPEGYSVSREKKERFSLILESASTNQTSMYLCASSLPAAMNTEAFFGQGTRLTVV.

The chain couples TRBV19 to TRBJ2-5; 12 bases agree with TRBD2. The J segment lost 7 bases and the V segment lost 6 bases, leaving 6 bases of the junction unmatched. Germline assignment: CDR1 LNHDA and CDR2 SQIVND (reference sequence). The CDR3 is 14 residues long. Written as DNA, the CDR3 is TGTGCCAGTAGCGGACTAGCGGGACTGGGGACCCAGTACTTC. Translated, it gives CASSGLAGLGTQYF.

The gene calls are TRBV5-1 and TRBJ2-1; 9 bases are shared with TRBD1. Germline values: CDR1 SGHRS, CDR2 YFSETQ. The CDR3 length is 17 residues. V lost 4 bases to trimming and J lost 7 bases; unmatched junction nucleotides: 15. The CDR3 sequence is CASSPRQGQGRFNEQFF. As DNA, the CDR3 is TGCGCCAGCAGCCCGCGTCAGGGACAGGGCCGCTTTAATGAGCAGTTCTTC.